This TCR beta chain was documented in a study of T-cell reconstitution after alpha-beta-depleted transplantation in children (dated by TCRdb to 2016 to 2017). Context from the whole study: Using TCR repertoire profiling, the study quantitatively followed how T-cell immune reconstitution unfolded in children after TCRalphabeta/CD19-depleted allogeneic hematopoietic cell transplantation.

As for this clonotype: Its antigen is unknown. No qualities accompany the bases; no much larger clone lies one base away.

The library was built by means of PCR. Sequencing was performed on an Illumina HiSeq 2500. TCR libraries were prepared with molecular barcoding, using unique molecular identifiers to normalize TCRbeta repertoire quantification. The raw public data were reprocessed by TCRdb itself: fastp quality trimming at Q25, MiXCR clonotype calling, in-frame beta chains only. Merged by CDR3 protein, the rows form single entries marked with the most common genes and DNA. The sample profile shows about half a million distinct CDR3 sequences; around 13% of them were found once. Approximately 5.4% of the sample comes from the top ten. Between the V and J ends, shortened by 5 bases and 6 bases respectively, the junction contains 8 bases. Based on the germline V gene, the CDR1 and CDR2 sequences are SQVTM and ANQGSEA. Inclusive of the bounding cysteine and phenylalanine, the CDR3 is 10 residues long. The retained sequence is limited to the CDR3, 30 bases, with the frame set at the first base.

The sequence came from a human donor who donated a stem cell graft to a child with combined immunodeficiency. The sequence joins TRBV29-1 to TRBJ2-7; a tentative D call is TRBD2 (5 bases match). This material consisted of PBMCs from the stem cell graft donor, taken from the stem cell graft. In nucleotide form, the sequence is TGCAGCGTTTCAGAGGGCGAGCAGTACTTC. The translation is CSVSEGEQYF.